The source of this T cell receptor beta chain is a study of cytomegalovirus exposure and HLA in healthy donors. General study points: Reports state that TCR beta sequences accurately predicted most subjects' HLA-A and HLA-B alleles. The listing of 160 or so TCR beta chains classed them as cytomegalovirus-associated.

Germline V gives CDR1 LNHDA, CDR2 SQIVND (reference sequence). This CDR3 contains 14 residues. Unmatched junction bases numbered 9, after V lost 5 bases and J lost 7 bases. As regards this clone: What it recognizes is unknown.

With 60 Vbeta and 13 Jbeta primers, the PCR was carried out. Under the authors' procedure: Unique TCR beta chains totaled roughly 80 million in a later count, with some 10 million of them shared. Some clones are missing from TCRdb's copy, which holds only in-frame ones; the method was immunoSEQ multiplex PCR. That table supplies the V and J calls and clone size; D and trimming were determined from the DNA. Seen in this sample are some 72,000 clones; the ten most common clones hold about 0.76%. The sequenced sample was PBMCs. The sequence came from a boy younger than 18 in good health and CMV-seronegative. The V and J genes are TRBV19 and TRBJ2-7, with TRBD1 matching over 9 bases. The CDR3 nucleotides are TGTGCCAGTAGTTCACCGGGACAGGGCGAAGAGCAGTACTTC. This codes for CASSSPGQGEEQYF.